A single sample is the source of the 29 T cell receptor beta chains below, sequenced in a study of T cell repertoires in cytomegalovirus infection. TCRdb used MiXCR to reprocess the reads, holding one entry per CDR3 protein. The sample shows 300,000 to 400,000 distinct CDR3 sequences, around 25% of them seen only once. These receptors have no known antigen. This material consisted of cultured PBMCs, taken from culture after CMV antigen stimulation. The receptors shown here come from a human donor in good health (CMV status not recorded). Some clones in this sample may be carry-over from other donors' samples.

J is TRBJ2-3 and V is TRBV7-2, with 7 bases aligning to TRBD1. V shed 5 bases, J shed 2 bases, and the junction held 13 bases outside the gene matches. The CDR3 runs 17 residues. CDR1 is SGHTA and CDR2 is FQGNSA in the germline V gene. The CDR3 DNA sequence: TGTGCCAGCAGCCACAGGGACAGCGTTATTTTCACAGATACGCAGTATTTT. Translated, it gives CASSHRDSVIFTDTQYF.

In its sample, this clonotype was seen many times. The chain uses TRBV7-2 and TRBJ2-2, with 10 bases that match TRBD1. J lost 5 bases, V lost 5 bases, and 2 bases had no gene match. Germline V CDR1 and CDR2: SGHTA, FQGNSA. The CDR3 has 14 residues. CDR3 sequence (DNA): TGTGCCAGCAGCCCGGGACAGGGGACCGGGGAGCTGTTTTTT. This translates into CASSPGQGTGELFF.

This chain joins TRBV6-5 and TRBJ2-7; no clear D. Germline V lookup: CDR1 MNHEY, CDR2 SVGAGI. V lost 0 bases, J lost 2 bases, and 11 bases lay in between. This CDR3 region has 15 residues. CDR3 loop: CASSYSIGTTYEQYF. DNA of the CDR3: TGTGCCAGCAGTTACTCGATAGGAACAACCTACGAGCAGTACTTC.

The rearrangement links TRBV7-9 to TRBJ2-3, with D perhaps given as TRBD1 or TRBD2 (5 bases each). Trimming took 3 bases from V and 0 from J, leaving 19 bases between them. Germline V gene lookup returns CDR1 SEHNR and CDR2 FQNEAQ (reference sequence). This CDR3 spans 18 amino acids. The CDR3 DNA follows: TGTGCCAGCAGCTTGGTTGGAAGGGACCGGAAAAGCACAGATACGCAGTATTTT. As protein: CASSLVGRDRKSTDTQYF.

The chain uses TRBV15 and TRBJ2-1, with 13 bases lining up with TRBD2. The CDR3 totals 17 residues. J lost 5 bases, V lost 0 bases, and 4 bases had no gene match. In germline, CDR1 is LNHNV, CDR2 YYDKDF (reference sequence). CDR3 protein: CATSRDRTSGSHNEQFF. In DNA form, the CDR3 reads TGTGCCACCAGCAGAGACCGGACTAGCGGGAGCCACAATGAGCAGTTCTTC.

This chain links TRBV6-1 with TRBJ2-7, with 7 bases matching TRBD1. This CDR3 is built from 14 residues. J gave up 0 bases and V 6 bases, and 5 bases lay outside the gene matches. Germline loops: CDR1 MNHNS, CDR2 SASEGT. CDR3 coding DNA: TGTGCCAGCAGCCGTGACAGGGCCTCCTACGAGCAGTACGTC. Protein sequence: CASSRDRASYEQYV.

The DNA for the CDR3 is TGTGCCAGCAGCTCAGGACAGGGTTTGTATGGCTACACCTTC. Translation: CASSSGQGLYGYTF. The chain has TRBV7-2 and TRBJ1-2; the match to TRBD1 covers 8 bases. J was trimmed by 5 bases and V by 4 bases; bases with no gene match: 6. The CDR3 contains 14 residues. Germline values: CDR1 SGHTA, CDR2 FQGNSA.

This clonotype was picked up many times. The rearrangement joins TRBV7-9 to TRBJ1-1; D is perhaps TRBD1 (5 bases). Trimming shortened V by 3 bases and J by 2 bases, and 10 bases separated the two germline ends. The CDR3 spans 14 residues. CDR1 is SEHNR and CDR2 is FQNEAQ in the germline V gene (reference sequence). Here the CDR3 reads CASSLTASNTEAFF. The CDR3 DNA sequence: TGTGCCAGCAGCTTGACAGCAAGCAACACTGAAGCTTTCTTT.

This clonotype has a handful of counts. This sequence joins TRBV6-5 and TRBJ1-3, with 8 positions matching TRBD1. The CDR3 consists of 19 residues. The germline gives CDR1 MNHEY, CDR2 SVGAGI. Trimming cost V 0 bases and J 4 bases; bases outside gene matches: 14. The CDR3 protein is CASSYSYLGTGFSGNTIYF. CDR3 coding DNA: TGTGCCAGCAGTTACTCCTACCTCGGGACAGGATTCTCGGGAAACACCATATATTTT.

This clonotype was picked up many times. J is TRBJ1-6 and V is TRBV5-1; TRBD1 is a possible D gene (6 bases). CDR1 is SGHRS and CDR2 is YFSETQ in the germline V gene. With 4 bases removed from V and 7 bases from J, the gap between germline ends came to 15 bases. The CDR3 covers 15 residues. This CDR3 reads CASSVAGTWNSPLHF. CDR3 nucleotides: TGCGCCAGCAGCGTTGCCGGGACATGGAATTCACCCCTCCACTTT.

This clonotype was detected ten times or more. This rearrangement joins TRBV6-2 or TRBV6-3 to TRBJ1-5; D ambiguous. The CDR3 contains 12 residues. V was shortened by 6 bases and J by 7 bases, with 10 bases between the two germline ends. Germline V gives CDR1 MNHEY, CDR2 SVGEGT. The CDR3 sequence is CASRAGQQPQHF. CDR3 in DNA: TGTGCCAGCAGAGCAGGCCAACAGCCCCAGCATTTT.

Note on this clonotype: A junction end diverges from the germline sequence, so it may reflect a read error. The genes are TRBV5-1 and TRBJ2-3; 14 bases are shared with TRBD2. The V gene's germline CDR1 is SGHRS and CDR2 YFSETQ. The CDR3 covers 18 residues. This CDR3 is CASSFGTSGRGSIDTQYF. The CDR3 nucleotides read TGCGCCAGCAGTTTCGGGACTAGCGGGAGAGGTAGCATAGATACGCAGTATTTT.

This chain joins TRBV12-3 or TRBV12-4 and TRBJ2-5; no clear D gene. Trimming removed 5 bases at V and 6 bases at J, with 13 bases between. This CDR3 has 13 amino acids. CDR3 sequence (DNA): TGTGCCAGCAGTCTCGTGGGGTTGAAGACCCAGTACTTC. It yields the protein CASSLVGLKTQYF.

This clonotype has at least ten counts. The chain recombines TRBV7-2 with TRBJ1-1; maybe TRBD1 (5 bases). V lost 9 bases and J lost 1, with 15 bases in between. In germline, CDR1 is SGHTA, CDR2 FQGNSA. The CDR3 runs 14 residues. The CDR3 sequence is CASSIGQGNTEAFF. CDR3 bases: TGTGCCAGTAGTATCGGCCAGGGGAACACTGAAGCTTTCTTT.

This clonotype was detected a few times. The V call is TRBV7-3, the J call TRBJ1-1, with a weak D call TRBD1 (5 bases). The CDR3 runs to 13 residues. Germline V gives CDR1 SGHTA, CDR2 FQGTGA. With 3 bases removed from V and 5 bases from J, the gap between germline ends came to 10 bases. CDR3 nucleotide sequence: TGTGCCAGCAGCTTCCAGGGTGAGACTGAAGCTTTCTTT. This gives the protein CASSFQGETEAFF.

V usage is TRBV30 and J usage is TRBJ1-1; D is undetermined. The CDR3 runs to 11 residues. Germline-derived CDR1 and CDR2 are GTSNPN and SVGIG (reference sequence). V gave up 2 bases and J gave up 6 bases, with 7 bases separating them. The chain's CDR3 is CAWSLTAEAFF. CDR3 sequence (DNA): TGTGCCTGGAGTCTGACGGCTGAAGCTTTCTTT.

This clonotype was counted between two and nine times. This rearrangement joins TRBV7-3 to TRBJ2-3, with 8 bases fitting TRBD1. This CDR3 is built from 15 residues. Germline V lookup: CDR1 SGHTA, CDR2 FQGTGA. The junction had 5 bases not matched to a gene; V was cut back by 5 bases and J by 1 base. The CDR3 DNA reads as TGTGCCAGCAGCCGGAGGGGACAGGGCACAGATACGCAGTATTTT. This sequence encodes CASSRRGQGTDTQYF.

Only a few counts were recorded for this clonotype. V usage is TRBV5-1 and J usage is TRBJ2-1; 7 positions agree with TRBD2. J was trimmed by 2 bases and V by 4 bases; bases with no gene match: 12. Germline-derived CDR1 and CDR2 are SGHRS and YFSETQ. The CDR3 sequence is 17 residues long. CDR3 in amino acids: CASSPSGAGDPYNEQFF. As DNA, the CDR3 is TGCGCCAGCAGCCCCAGTGGGGCGGGAGACCCCTACAATGAGCAGTTCTTC.

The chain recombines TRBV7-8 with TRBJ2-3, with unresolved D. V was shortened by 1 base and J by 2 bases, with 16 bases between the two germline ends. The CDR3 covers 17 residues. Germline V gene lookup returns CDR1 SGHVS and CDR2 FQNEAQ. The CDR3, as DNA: TGTGCCAGCAGCTTAGTCCCCCTCTGGCAGGTCACAGATACGCAGTATTTT. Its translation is CASSLVPLWQVTDTQYF.

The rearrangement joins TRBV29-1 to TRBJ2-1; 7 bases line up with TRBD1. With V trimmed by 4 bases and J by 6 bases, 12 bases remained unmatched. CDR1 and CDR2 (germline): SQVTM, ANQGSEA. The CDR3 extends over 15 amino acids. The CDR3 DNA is TGCAGCGTTGCCGACAGGGCCCTTTTAGGCAATGAGCAGTTCTTC. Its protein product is CSVADRALLGNEQFF.

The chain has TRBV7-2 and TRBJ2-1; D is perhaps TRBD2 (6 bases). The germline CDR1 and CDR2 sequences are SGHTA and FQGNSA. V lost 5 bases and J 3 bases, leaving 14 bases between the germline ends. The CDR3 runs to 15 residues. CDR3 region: CASSPWGEHYNEQFF. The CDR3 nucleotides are TGTGCCAGCAGCCCTTGGGGGGAGCACTACAATGAGCAGTTCTTC.

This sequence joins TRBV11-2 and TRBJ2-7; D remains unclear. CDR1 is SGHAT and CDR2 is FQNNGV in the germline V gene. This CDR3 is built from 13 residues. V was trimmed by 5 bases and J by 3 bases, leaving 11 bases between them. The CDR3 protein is CASSPPALYEQYF. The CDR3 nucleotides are TGTGCCAGCAGCCCCCCGGCCCTCTACGAGCAGTACTTC.

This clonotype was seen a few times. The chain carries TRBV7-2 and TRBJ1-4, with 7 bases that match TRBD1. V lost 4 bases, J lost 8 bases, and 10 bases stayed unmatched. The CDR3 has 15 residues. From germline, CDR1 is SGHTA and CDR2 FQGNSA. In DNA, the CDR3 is TGTGCCAGCAGCTCCCGGACAGGCATAGGGGAAAAACTGTTTTTT. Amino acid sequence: CASSSRTGIGEKLFF. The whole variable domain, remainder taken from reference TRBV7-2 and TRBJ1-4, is GAGVSQSPSNKVTEKGKDVELRCDPISGHTALYWYRQSLGQGLEFLIYFQGNSAPDKSGLPSDRFSAERTGGSVSTLTIQRTQQEDSAVYLCASSSRTGIGEKLFFGSGTQLSVL.

The CDR3 loop reads CASSWRTLGNNSPLHF. For the CDR3, the DNA is TGTGCCAGCAGCTGGCGGACTCTCGGCAATAATTCACCCCTCCACTTT. The genes are TRBV13 and TRBJ1-6; D is unresolved. Germline V gives CDR1 PRHDT, CDR2 FYEKMQ (reference sequence). The CDR3 is 16 residues long. Trimming pared 4 bases from V and 5 bases from J, leaving 15 bases between. Looking up the rest from reference TRBV13 and TRBJ1-6 gives the full variable domain: AAGVIQSPRHLIKEKRETATLKCYPIPRHDTVYWYQQGPGQDPQFLISFYEKMQSDKGSIPDRFSAQQFSDYHSELNMSSLELGDSALYFCASSWRTLGNNSPLHFGNGTRLTVT.

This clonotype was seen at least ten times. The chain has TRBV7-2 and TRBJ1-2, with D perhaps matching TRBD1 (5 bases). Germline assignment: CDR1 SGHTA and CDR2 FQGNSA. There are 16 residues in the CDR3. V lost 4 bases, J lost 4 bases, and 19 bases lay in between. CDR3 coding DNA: TGTGCCAGCAGCTCGCCCCGGGACGGAGGTTTCTATGGCTACACCTTC. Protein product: CASSSPRDGGFYGYTF. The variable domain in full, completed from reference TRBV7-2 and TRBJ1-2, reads GAGVSQSPSNKVTEKGKDVELRCDPISGHTALYWYRQSLGQGLEFLIYFQGNSAPDKSGLPSDRFSAERTGGSVSTLTIQRTQQEDSAVYLCASSSPRDGGFYGYTFGSGTRLTVV.

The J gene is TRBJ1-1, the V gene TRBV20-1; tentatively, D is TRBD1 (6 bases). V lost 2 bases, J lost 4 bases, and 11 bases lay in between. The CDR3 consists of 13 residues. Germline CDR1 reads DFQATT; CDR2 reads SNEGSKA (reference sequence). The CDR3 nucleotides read TGCAGTGCTAGAAGACAGGCAGGCACTGAAGCTTTCTTT. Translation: CSARRQAGTEAFF.

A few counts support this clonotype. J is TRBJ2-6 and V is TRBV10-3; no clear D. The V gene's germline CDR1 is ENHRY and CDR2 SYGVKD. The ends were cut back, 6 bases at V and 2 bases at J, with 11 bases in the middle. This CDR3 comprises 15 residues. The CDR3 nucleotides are TGTGCCATCAGGGAATCTTCCCCTGGGGCCAACGTCCTGACTTTC. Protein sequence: CAIRESSPGANVLTF.

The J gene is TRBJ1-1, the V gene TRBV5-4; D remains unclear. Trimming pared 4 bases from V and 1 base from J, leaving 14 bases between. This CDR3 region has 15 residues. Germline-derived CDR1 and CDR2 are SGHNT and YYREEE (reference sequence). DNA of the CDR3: TGTGCCAGCAGCCTTCCGGCGACAACGAACACTGAAGCTTTCTTT. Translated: CASSLPATTNTEAFF. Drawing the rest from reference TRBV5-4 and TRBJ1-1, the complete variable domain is ETGVTQSPTHLIKTRGQQVTLRCSSQSGHNTVSWYQQALGQGPQFIFQYYREEENGRGNFPPRFSGLQFPNYSSELNVNALELDDSALYLCASSLPATTNTEAFFGQGTRLTVV.

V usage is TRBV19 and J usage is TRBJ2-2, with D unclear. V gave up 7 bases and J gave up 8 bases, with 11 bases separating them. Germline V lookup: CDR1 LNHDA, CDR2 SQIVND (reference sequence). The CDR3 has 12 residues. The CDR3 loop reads CASTSRVGELFF. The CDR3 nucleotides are TGTGCCAGTACCTCAAGGGTGGGGGAGCTGTTTTTT.